These 23 T cell receptor beta chains share one sample of origin, sequenced in a study of blood T cell repertoires in COVID-19. The assay was immunoSEQ multiplex PCR, and TCRdb's table has in-frame clones only and misses some. The data show 65,000 or so clones, roughly 74% seen once. The sample was peripheral blood. The receptor source for this set is a human donor in a cohort sampled during active COVID-19.

The gene calls are TRBV6-5 and TRBJ1-5; 8 bases are shared with TRBD1. J lost 2 bases, V lost 4 bases, and 4 bases had no gene match. Germline-derived CDR1 and CDR2 are MNHEY and SVGAGI. This CDR3 is built from 15 residues. In DNA form, the CDR3 reads TGTGCCAGCAGTTCTGGACAGGGAGGCAATCAGCCCCAGCATTTT. Amino acid sequence: CASSSGQGGNQPQHF.

This chain links TRBV9 with TRBJ2-1; 11 bases align to TRBD2. The CDR3 loop spans 15 amino acids. Germline CDR1 is SGDLS and CDR2 is YYNGEE. J gave up 5 bases and V 3 bases, and 4 bases lay outside the gene matches. The CDR3 coding sequence is TGTGCCAGCAGCGCATTAGCGGGAGGGGACAATGAGCAGTTCTTC. Residues: CASSALAGGDNEQFF.

The chain carries TRBV3-1 (or the pseudogene TRBV3-2) and TRBJ2-2; 8 nucleotides match TRBD2. There are 14 residues in the CDR3. CDR1 and CDR2 from the germline V gene are LGHDT and YNNKEL (reference sequence). After removal of 2 bases from V and 4 bases from J, the junction contained 0 bases not matched to a gene. In nucleotides, the CDR3 is TGTGCCAGCAGCCAACTAGCGGGCACCGGGGAGCTGTTTTTT. This gives the protein CASSQLAGTGELFF.

In its sample, this clone was seen once. This sequence joins TRBV28 and TRBJ2-1; weak D call: TRBD2 (6 bases). Germline-derived CDR1 and CDR2 are MDHEN and SYDVKM. This CDR3 has 14 residues. Trimming stripped 4 bases from V and 6 bases from J, with 13 bases between. CDR3 protein: CASSSAGLRNEQFF. For the CDR3, the DNA is TGTGCCAGCAGTTCTGCGGGACTCCGCAATGAGCAGTTCTTC.

The V gene is TRBV18, the J gene TRBJ1-2; D gene uncertain. Germline CDR1 KGHSH, CDR2 LQKENI. V lost 3 bases to trimming and J lost 14 bases, with 16 bases between them. The CDR3 totals 12 residues. The CDR3 reads CASSPQDGLETF. The CDR3 nucleotides are TGTGCCAGCTCACCCCAAGATGGCCTAGAGACCTTC.

This chain uses TRBV5-4 with TRBJ2-1; 7 bases line up with TRBD1. The CDR3 totals 15 residues. Germline CDR1 and CDR2: SGHNT and YYREEE (reference sequence). Unmatched junction bases numbered 2, after V lost 2 bases and J lost 0 bases. The CDR3 nucleotides read TGTGCCAGCAGCTTTCAGGGGGTCTCCTACAATGAGCAGTTCTTC. Translation gives CASSFQGVSYNEQFF.

This clone is medium-sized within its sample. The rearrangement uses TRBV9 and TRBJ2-2; TRBD2 matches at 11 bases. Trimming at V came to 0 bases and at J to 5 bases, leaving 3 bases not matched to a gene. Germline CDR1 is SGDLS and CDR2 is YYNGEE. This CDR3 spans 16 amino acids. This CDR3 is CASSVGASGGTGELFF. CDR3 nucleotides: TGTGCCAGCAGCGTAGGGGCTAGCGGGGGGACCGGGGAGCTGTTTTTT.

This clone was detected only a few times. The chain has TRBV5-1 and TRBJ2-7; 10 nucleotides align to TRBD2. There are 14 residues in the CDR3. Per the germline V gene, CDR1 is SGHRS and CDR2 is YFSETQ. V trimming: 0 bases; J trimming: 6 bases; junction bases outside the gene matches: 3. CDR3 sequence: CASSLGLAGVEQYF. The CDR3 nucleotides are TGCGCCAGCAGCTTGGGGCTAGCGGGGGTCGAGCAGTACTTC.

This chain links TRBV20-1 with TRBJ1-2, with no clear D. V was pared by 3 bases and J by 8 bases, with 13 bases between. This CDR3 spans 12 amino acids. The germline gives CDR1 DFQATT, CDR2 SNEGSKA (reference sequence). CDR3 sequence (DNA): TGCAGTGCTAGTACTCGGGATCTAGGCTACACCTTC. Protein: CSASTRDLGYTF.

The genes are TRBV11-2 and TRBJ2-7; D perhaps matches TRBD1 (6 bases). The germline gives CDR1 SGHAT, CDR2 FQNNGV. Deletions cut 5 bases from V and 5 bases from J, with 13 bases between. The CDR3 sequence is 13 residues long. CDR3 in DNA: TGTGCCAGCAGCCCACTACAGGGCCACGAGCAGTACTTC. Translating it yields CASSPLQGHEQYF.

This sequence joins TRBV3-1 (or the pseudogene TRBV3-2) and TRBJ1-3, with a tentative D call TRBD1 (6 bases). CDR1 and CDR2 (germline): LGHDT, YNNKEL (reference sequence). This CDR3 region has 17 residues. V dropped 1 base and J dropped 2 bases, with 15 bases sitting between them. This CDR3 reads CASSQVSWGGPGNTIYF. CDR3 coding DNA: TGTGCCAGCAGCCAAGTTTCTTGGGGGGGCCCTGGAAACACCATATATTTT.

The V gene is TRBV28, the J gene TRBJ1-1, with 7 bases identical to TRBD1. This CDR3 is built from 12 residues. Germline V CDR1 and CDR2: MDHEN, SYDVKM. After removal of 3 bases from V and 5 bases from J, the junction contained 0 bases not matched to a gene. Written as DNA, the CDR3 is TGTGCCAGCAGTTTGACAGGGACTGAAGCTTTCTTT. Protein product: CASSLTGTEAFF.

The sample holds one count of this clone. The rearrangement links TRBV6-6 to TRBJ2-1; 11 bases fit TRBD2. In germline, CDR1 is MNHNY, CDR2 SVGAGI (reference sequence). The length of the CDR3 is 15 residues. J lost 8 bases, V lost 6 bases, and 9 bases had no gene match. Written as DNA, the CDR3 is TGTGCCAGCAGGTTAGCGGGGGGGCCAGGCGATGAGCAGTTCTTC. Residues: CASRLAGGPGDEQFF.

The chain joins TRBV10-3 to TRBJ1-1; no clear D gene. CDR1 and CDR2 from the germline V gene are ENHRY and SYGVKD. V lost 0 bases, J lost 5 bases, and 10 bases lay in between. CDR3 length: 14 amino acids. The chain's CDR3 is CAISESGGRTEAFF. The CDR3 DNA reads as TGTGCCATCAGTGAGTCGGGAGGGAGGACTGAAGCTTTCTTT.

The chain is built from TRBV5-1 and TRBJ2-1; 11 nucleotides agree with TRBD1. Germline V CDR1 and CDR2: SGHRS, YFSETQ. Losses at the gene ends were 4 bases for V and 4 bases for J; bases not matched to a gene: 4. This CDR3 comprises 15 residues. CDR3 protein: CASSPGQGGYNEQFF. As DNA, the CDR3 is TGCGCCAGCAGCCCGGGACAGGGGGGTTACAATGAGCAGTTCTTC.

The genes are TRBV13 and TRBJ2-1, with unresolved D. The germline gives CDR1 PRHDT, CDR2 FYEKMQ (reference sequence). The CDR3 has 12 residues. Trimming took off 2 bases at V and 13 bases at J, with 12 bases between the two ends. Here the CDR3 reads CASSLRRRHQFF. The DNA for the CDR3 is TGTGCCAGCAGCTTAAGGCGGCGCCACCAGTTCTTC.

V is TRBV7-8 and J is TRBJ2-5; TRBD2 aligns across 13 bases. The CDR3 covers 15 residues. The J segment lost 5 bases and the V segment lost 6 bases, leaving 6 bases of the junction unmatched. Germline V CDR1 and CDR2: SGHVS, FQNEAQ. The CDR3 bases are TGTGCCAGCAGGGGAGGACTAGCGGGAGTCGAGACCCAGTACTTC. Its protein product is CASRGGLAGVETQYF.

The chain uses TRBV19 and TRBJ2-1, with a weak D call TRBD1 (5 bases). This CDR3 spans 12 amino acids. Per germline, CDR1 LNHDA and CDR2 SQIVND (reference sequence). V lost 8 bases to trimming and J lost 7 bases, with 12 bases between them. The CDR3 loop is CASGRVWNEQFF. The CDR3 DNA reads TGTGCCAGTGGCAGGGTTTGGAATGAGCAGTTCTTC.

This sequence joins TRBV18 and TRBJ2-3; D is uncertain. The CDR3 runs to 13 residues. Trimming cost V 3 bases and J 1 base, with 5 bases left between them. Germline V gene sequence: CDR1 KGHSH, CDR2 LQKENI. CDR3 nucleotides: TGTGCCAGCTCACCCGCAGGCACAGATACGCAGTATTTT. Its translation: CASSPAGTDTQYF.

The chain recombines TRBV12-3 or TRBV12-4 with TRBJ2-1; the match to TRBD2 covers 10 bases. This CDR3 has 13 amino acids. Losses at the gene ends were 7 bases for V and 9 bases for J; bases not matched to a gene: 6. CDR3 protein: CASKLAGFSEQFF. CDR3 sequence (DNA): TGTGCCAGCAAACTAGCGGGGTTTAGTGAGCAGTTCTTC.

The chain joins TRBV10-3 to TRBJ1-4; TRBD1 aligns across 8 bases. The germline gives CDR1 ENHRY, CDR2 SYGVKD. The CDR3 consists of 16 residues. The trim removed 6 bases at V and 2 bases at J, leaving 8 bases unmatched. The DNA of the CDR3 is TGTGCCATCAGGGCAGGGGGCCAGGGGACTAATGAAAAACTGTTTTTT. Translated, it gives CAIRAGGQGTNEKLFF.

A few counts support this clone. The rearrangement links TRBV5-4 to TRBJ2-5, with TRBD2 identical over 11 bases. The CDR3 is 15 amino acids. Germline-derived CDR1 and CDR2 are SGHNT and YYREEE (reference sequence). Losses at the gene ends were 5 bases for V and 1 base for J; bases not matched to a gene: 4. Here the CDR3 reads CASRPGLAGQETQYF. The CDR3 region has the DNA TGTGCCAGCAGACCCGGACTAGCGGGCCAAGAGACCCAGTACTTC.

This clone was detected once. This sequence joins TRBV7-2 and TRBJ2-7; TRBD1 aligns across 7 bases. The CDR3 is made up of 17 amino acids. The V gene's germline CDR1 is SGHTA and CDR2 FQGNSA. Losses at the gene ends were 4 bases for V and 4 bases for J; bases not matched to a gene: 16. DNA for the CDR3: TGTGCCAGCAGCTCTGACAGGGTTGGGGCGTTCTCTTACGAGCAGTACTTC. Its protein product is CASSSDRVGAFSYEQYF. The full variable domain, its missing parts supplied by reference TRBV7-2 and TRBJ2-7, is GAGVSQSPSNKVTEKGKDVELRCDPISGHTALYWYRQSLGQGLEFLIYFQGNSAPDKSGLPSDRFSAERTGGSVSTLTIQRTQQEDSAVYLCASSSDRVGAFSYEQYFGPGTRLTVT.